This T cell receptor beta chain originates from a study of identical twins. The junction had 6 bases not matched to a gene; V was cut back by 5 bases and J by 4 bases. Germline CDR1 and CDR2: SQVTM and ANQGSEA. This CDR3 spans 14 amino acids. TCRdb reanalysed the 5' RACE reads using MiXCR and keeps one entry per CDR3 protein. The sample shows 500,000 to 600,000 distinct CDR3 sequences, under 25% of them seen only once. This clonotype was picked up a small number of times. These same data were also listed under a study on T cells expressing NK-cell markers.

The receptor was derived from a woman aged 18-29 years in good health. Sequences were obtained from CD4+ T cells sorted from blood. The V call is TRBV29-1, the J call TRBJ2-7; 12 bases align to TRBD2. The CDR3 loop is CSVHGLAGNYEQYF. CDR3 DNA: TGCAGCGTTCACGGACTAGCGGGAAATTACGAGCAGTACTTC.